These 18 T cell receptor beta chains share one sample of origin, sequenced in a study of beta chain features in type 1 diabetes. Study conclusions and caveats: Shorter TCRB CDR3s, moderately but significantly so, marked every one of the four CD4+ subsets in Type 1 diabetes patients.

The antigens these receptors bind are not known. Every bit of the isolated RNA underwent reverse transcription, so sequencing read expressed TCRB transcripts. TCRdb keeps only in-frame clones here, not all; method: immunoSEQ multiplex PCR. This table has over 300,000 clones, approximately 9.9% appearing once. The sample consisted of central memory CD4+ T cells from blood. The source is a man under 40 with type 1 diabetes.

This clone has a handful of counts. This rearrangement joins TRBV7-2 to TRBJ1-5; D unresolved. The CDR3 extends over 15 amino acids. With 8 bases removed from V and 0 bases from J, the gap between germline ends came to 14 bases. CDR1 SGHTA and CDR2 FQGNSA come from the germline V gene. The CDR3 protein is CASSAPGFSNQPQHF. The CDR3 region has the DNA TGTGCCAGCTCCGCTCCGGGCTTTAGCAATCAGCCCCAGCATTTT. Looking up the rest from reference TRBV7-2 and TRBJ1-5 gives the full variable domain: GAGVSQSPSNKVTEKGKDVELRCDPISGHTALYWYRQSLGQGLEFLIYFQGNSAPDKSGLPSDRFSAERTGGSVSTLTIQRTQQEDSAVYLCASSAPGFSNQPQHFGDGTRLSIL.

This clone turned up a few times. The chain carries TRBV29-1 and TRBJ2-5; possibly TRBD1 for D (5 bases). The J call is in doubt because the DNA end fits TRBJ2-7 better. The CDR3 covers 13 residues. Per germline, CDR1 SQVTM and CDR2 ANQGSEA. Here the CDR3 reads CSVFGHMTYEQYF. The DNA for the CDR3 is TGCAGCGTTTTCGGACACATGACCTACGAGCAGTACTTC.

This clone was detected a few times. The chain has TRBV15 and TRBJ1-1, with D possibly matching TRBD1 (5 bases). The CDR3 extends over 13 amino acids. CDR1 is LNHNV and CDR2 is YYDKDF in the germline V gene (reference sequence). Trimming stripped 3 bases from V and 6 bases from J, with 11 bases between. For the CDR3, the DNA is TGTGCCACCAGCAGTCAGGGTTGGGCTGAAGCTTTCTTT. Translated, it gives CATSSQGWAEAFF.

V is TRBV30 and J is TRBJ2-2, with D possibly TRBD1 on 6 matching bases. The CDR3 covers 13 residues. Germline CDR1 is GTSNPN and CDR2 is SVGIG (reference sequence). The ends were cut back, 5 bases at V and 1 base at J, with 8 bases in the middle. The chain's CDR3 is CAWDRWNTGELFF. CDR3 DNA: TGTGCCTGGGACAGGTGGAACACCGGGGAGCTGTTTTTT.

V usage is TRBV7-9 and J usage is TRBJ1-4; 7 positions agree with TRBD1. Germline CDR1 SEHNR, CDR2 FQNEAQ (reference sequence). CDR3 length equals 12 residues. After removal of 5 bases from V and 14 bases from J, the junction contained 8 bases not matched to a gene. In DNA form, the CDR3 reads TGTGCCAGCAGCCCGACAGGGAATCGTCTGTTTTTT. Translating it yields CASSPTGNRLFF.

This clone was picked up a small number of times. The genes are TRBV6-5 and TRBJ2-2, with D unresolved. The CDR3 has 15 amino acids. V was clipped by 0 bases and J by 5 bases, with 10 bases between them. Per the germline V gene, CDR1 is MNHEY and CDR2 is SVGAGI. CDR3 region: CASSYSTTETGELFF. In DNA form, the CDR3 reads TGTGCCAGCAGTTACTCGACCACCGAAACCGGGGAGCTGTTTTTT.

This clone was seen only a few times. The gene calls are TRBV9 and TRBJ2-5; D gene unclear. V lost 0 bases, J lost 3 bases, and 3 bases lay in between. The CDR3 loop spans 12 amino acids. Germline V CDR1 and CDR2: SGDLS, YYNGEE. The CDR3 loop reads CASSVAEETQYF. The CDR3 nucleotides read TGTGCCAGCAGCGTAGCGGAAGAGACCCAGTACTTC.

This clone was counted between two and nine times. CDR3: CASSPRTSSDTQYF. The CDR3 DNA sequence: TGTGCCAGCAGCCCGCGGACTAGTTCAGATACGCAGTATTTT. The chain combines TRBV9 with TRBJ2-3; TRBD2 aligns across 7 bases. J was trimmed by 4 bases and V by 4 bases; bases with no gene match: 6. This CDR3 comprises 14 residues. Per germline, CDR1 SGDLS and CDR2 YYNGEE.

This clone was counted ten times or more. The chain uses TRBV27 and TRBJ2-4; either TRBD1 or TRBD2 may fit D (6 bases each). V lost 3 bases, J lost 3 bases, and 18 bases lay in between. Germline V CDR1 and CDR2: MNHEY, SMNVEV (reference sequence). The CDR3 spans 17 residues. The DNA of the CDR3 is TGTGCCAGCAGTTTCAAAGGGGGGTCCCTCGACAAAAACATTCAGTACTTC. This translates into CASSFKGGSLDKNIQYF.

There are many counts of this clone. The gene calls are TRBV9 and TRBJ1-6; D uncertain. CDR1 and CDR2 from the germline V gene are SGDLS and YYNGEE. V gave up 2 bases and J gave up 6 bases, with 12 bases separating them. CDR3 length equals 15 residues. In nucleotides, the CDR3 is TGTGCCAGCAGCGTTGATGGGTCTCGTAATTCACCCCTCCACTTT. It translates to CASSVDGSRNSPLHF.

In this sample, this clone turned up a few times. The chain recombines TRBV5-5 with TRBJ2-5; TRBD2 matches 7 bases. Germline V gene data show CDR1 as SGHKS and CDR2 as YYEKEE (reference sequence). The CDR3 runs 14 residues. V trimming: 0 bases; J trimming: 7 bases; junction bases outside the gene matches: 6. CDR3 coding DNA: TGTGCCAGCAGCTTGGAGGCGACGGGAGGGACCCAGTACTTC. Translating it yields CASSLEATGGTQYF.

This clone was detected only a few times. CDR3 amino acids: CASSGSGTGNSPLHF. CDR3 nucleotides: TGTGCCAGCAGTGGATCCGGGACAGGGAATTCACCCCTCCACTTT. The rearrangement links TRBV2 to TRBJ1-6, with TRBD1 matching 9 bases. Germline CDR1 is SNHLY and CDR2 is FYNNEI. The CDR3 is 15 residues long. The junction had 5 bases not matched to a gene; V was cut back by 4 bases and J by 7 bases.

This clone showed up just a few times. The chain combines TRBV4-1 with TRBJ2-5; D gene ambiguous. Germline V CDR1 and CDR2: MGHRA, YSYEKL. V was clipped by 3 bases and J by 5 bases, with 10 bases between them. The CDR3 sequence is 13 residues long. CDR3 sequence: CASSHALGETQYF. Written as DNA, the CDR3 is TGCGCCAGCAGCCACGCCCTAGGGGAGACCCAGTACTTC.

This clone turned up a few times. Other DNA variants within this sample encode the same CDR3. The chain recombines TRBV27 with TRBJ1-1, with D uncertain. V was trimmed by 4 bases and J by 0 bases, leaving 12 bases between them. CDR1 is MNHEY and CDR2 is SMNVEV in the germline V gene (reference sequence). The CDR3 has 15 amino acids. The DNA of the CDR3 is TGTGCCAGCAGTTCCCGCCAGGCCTTGAACACTGAAGCTTTCTTT. Protein: CASSSRQALNTEAFF.

The chain is built from TRBV25-1 and TRBJ1-3, with D possibly being TRBD1 (6 bases). V was trimmed by 0 bases and J by 2 bases, leaving 8 bases between them. Germline lookup yields CDR1 MGHDK and CDR2 SYGVNS. This CDR3 is 15 amino acids long. The CDR3 DNA is TGTGCCAGCAGTGAATATGAGGGGGCTGGAAACACCATATATTTT. This gives the protein CASSEYEGAGNTIYF.

V usage is TRBV9 and J usage is TRBJ1-2; D call uncertain. This CDR3 region has 15 residues. V was clipped by 4 bases and J by 5 bases, with 18 bases between them. CDR1 is SGDLS, CDR2 YYNGEE, per germline. As DNA, the CDR3 is TGTGCCAGCAGCCCCAAAACCTCCTTTGGGTATGGCTACACCTTC. It translates to CASSPKTSFGYGYTF.

This clone came up a few times. V gene TRBV30 combines with J gene TRBJ1-6, with D unresolved. Germline CDR1 GTSNPN, CDR2 SVGIG (reference sequence). Trimming took off 2 bases at V and 0 bases at J, with 8 bases between the two ends. The CDR3 loop spans 15 amino acids. This CDR3 is CAWSWGSSYNSPLHF. CDR3 nucleotide sequence: TGTGCCTGGAGTTGGGGTAGCTCCTATAATTCACCCCTCCACTTT.

This clone occurred a few times. The CDR3 bases are TGCAGCCTCAGGGGGCAGGCTGGAAACACCATATATTTT. The encoded protein is CSLRGQAGNTIYF. The gene calls are TRBV29-1 and TRBJ1-3; 8 bases agree with TRBD1. The CDR3 consists of 13 residues. The V gene's germline CDR1 is SQVTM and CDR2 ANQGSEA. With 8 bases clipped from V and 2 bases from J, the junction kept 5 bases outside the gene matches.